This T cell receptor beta chain derives from a study of T cell repertoires in cytomegalovirus infection. Using its own MiXCR run on the reads, TCRdb lists one record per CDR3 protein. Among about 260,000 distinct CDR3 sequences listed, 12% to 15% were seen once. Germline V gives CDR1 DFQATT, CDR2 SNEGSKA (reference sequence). Trimming pared 7 bases from V and 9 bases from J, leaving 16 bases between. This CDR3 is built from 13 residues. This TCR came from a human donor in good health (CMV status not recorded). Some clones in this sample may be carry-over from other donors' samples. The V call is TRBV20-1, the J call TRBJ1-6; tentatively, D is TRBD1 (5 bases). The source material was PBMCs. CDR3 bases: TGCAGTGGATTGGGGCAGGGCCCTTCACCCCTCCACTTT. Its translation: CSGLGQGPSPLHF.